This T cell receptor beta chain was recovered during a study of blood T cell repertoires in COVID-19. Study background: Material from acute and convalescent COVID-19 was sourced from the United States, Italy and Spain. Nucleic acid was either cDNA or gDNA, and it came from T cells, B-cell-depleted T cells, or PBMCs.

V shed 1 base and J shed 1 base, with 9 bases lying between them. The CDR3 totals 14 residues. Germline CDR1 and CDR2: SGHKS and YYEKEE (reference sequence). Methods used by the authors: Estimates of nucleated cell counts were drawn from the amplification of reference gene primers. Some clones are missing from TCRdb's copy, which holds only in-frame ones; the method was immunoSEQ multiplex PCR. V and J calls and clone size are as listed in that table; D and trimming were resolved from the DNA. The sample lists about 240,000 clones, roughly four fifths seen once, with around 12% in the top ten. The chain uses TRBV5-5 and TRBJ2-7; D unclear. Sequences were obtained from peripheral blood. This TCR derives from a woman in her fifties or sixties with active or convalescent COVID-19. CDR3 sequence: CASSLFVESYEQYF. The DNA of the CDR3 is TGTGCCAGCAGCTTGTTCGTAGAATCCTACGAGCAGTACTTC.